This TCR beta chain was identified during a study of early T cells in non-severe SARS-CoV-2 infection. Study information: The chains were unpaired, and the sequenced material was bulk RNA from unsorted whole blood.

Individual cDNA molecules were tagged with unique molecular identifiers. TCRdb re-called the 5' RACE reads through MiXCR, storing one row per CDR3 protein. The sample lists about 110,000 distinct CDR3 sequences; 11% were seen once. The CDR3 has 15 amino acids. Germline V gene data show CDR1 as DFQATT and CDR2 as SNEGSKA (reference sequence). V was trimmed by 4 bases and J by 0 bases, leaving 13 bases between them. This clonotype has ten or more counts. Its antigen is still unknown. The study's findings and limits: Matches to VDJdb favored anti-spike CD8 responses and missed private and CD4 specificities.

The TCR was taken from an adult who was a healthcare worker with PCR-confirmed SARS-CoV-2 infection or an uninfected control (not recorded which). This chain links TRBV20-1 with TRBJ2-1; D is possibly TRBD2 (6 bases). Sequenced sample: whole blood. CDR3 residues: CSAMGLQSSYNEQFF. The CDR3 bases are TGCAGTGCTATGGGACTTCAGAGCTCCTACAATGAGCAGTTCTTC.